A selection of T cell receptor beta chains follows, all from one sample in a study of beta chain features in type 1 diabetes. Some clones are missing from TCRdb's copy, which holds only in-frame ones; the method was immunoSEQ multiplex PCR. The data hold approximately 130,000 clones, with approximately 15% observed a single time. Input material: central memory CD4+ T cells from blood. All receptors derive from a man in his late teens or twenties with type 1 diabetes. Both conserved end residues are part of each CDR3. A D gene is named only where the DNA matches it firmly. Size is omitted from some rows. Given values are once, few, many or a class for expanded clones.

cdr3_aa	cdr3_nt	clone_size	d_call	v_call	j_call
CASSLEPGNEQFF	TGCGCCAGCAGCTTGGAACCGGGGAATGAGCAGTTCTTC	once	-	TRBV5-1	TRBJ2-1
CASSWTSQETQYF	TGCGCCAGCAGCTGGACTAGCCAAGAGACCCAGTACTTC	-	TRBD2	TRBV5-1	TRBJ2-5
CSVVGSPEAFF	TGCAGCGTTGTAGGAAGCCCTGAAGCTTTCTTT	-	-	TRBV29-1	TRBJ1-1
CASSPHLLETQYF	TGTGCCAGCAGCCCACACCTATTAGAGACCCAGTACTTC	-	-	TRBV9	TRBJ2-5
CASSVGGGGYEQYF	TGTGCCAGCAGCGTAGGAGGGGGCGGATACGAGCAGTACTTC	few	TRBD1	TRBV9	TRBJ2-7
CASSPLGGSSYEQYF	TGTGCCAGCTCACCCTTAGGGGGTTCCTCCTACGAGCAGTACTTC	few	-	TRBV18	TRBJ2-7
CAWTKHPNYGYTF	TGTGCCTGGACGAAGCATCCTAACTATGGCTACACCTTC	-	-	TRBV30	TRBJ1-2
CAIKIQETQYF	TGTGCCATAAAGATTCAAGAGACCCAGTACTTC	few	-	TRBV2	TRBJ2-5
CASSQDFPLTYEQYF	TGCGCCAGCAGCCAAGATTTTCCATTGACCTACGAGCAGTACTTC	few	-	TRBV4-3	TRBJ2-7
CASSAQGAREKLFF	TGTGCCAGCAGCGCACAGGGGGCGCGGGAAAAACTGTTTTTT	few	TRBD1	TRBV9	TRBJ1-4
CAISEVTSGNASSTDTQYF	TGTGCCATCAGTGAAGTGACTAGCGGGAACGCCTCTAGCACAGATACGCAGTATTTT	-	TRBD2	TRBV10-3	TRBJ2-3
CASSKNAIRGDEQFF	TGTGCCAGTAGTAAAAACGCGATAAGGGGCGATGAGCAGTTCTTC	-	-	TRBV19	TRBJ2-1
CASSPRRPTNEKLFF	TGTGCCAGCAGTCCGCGGAGACCAACTAATGAAAAACTGTTTTTT	-	-	TRBV27	TRBJ1-4